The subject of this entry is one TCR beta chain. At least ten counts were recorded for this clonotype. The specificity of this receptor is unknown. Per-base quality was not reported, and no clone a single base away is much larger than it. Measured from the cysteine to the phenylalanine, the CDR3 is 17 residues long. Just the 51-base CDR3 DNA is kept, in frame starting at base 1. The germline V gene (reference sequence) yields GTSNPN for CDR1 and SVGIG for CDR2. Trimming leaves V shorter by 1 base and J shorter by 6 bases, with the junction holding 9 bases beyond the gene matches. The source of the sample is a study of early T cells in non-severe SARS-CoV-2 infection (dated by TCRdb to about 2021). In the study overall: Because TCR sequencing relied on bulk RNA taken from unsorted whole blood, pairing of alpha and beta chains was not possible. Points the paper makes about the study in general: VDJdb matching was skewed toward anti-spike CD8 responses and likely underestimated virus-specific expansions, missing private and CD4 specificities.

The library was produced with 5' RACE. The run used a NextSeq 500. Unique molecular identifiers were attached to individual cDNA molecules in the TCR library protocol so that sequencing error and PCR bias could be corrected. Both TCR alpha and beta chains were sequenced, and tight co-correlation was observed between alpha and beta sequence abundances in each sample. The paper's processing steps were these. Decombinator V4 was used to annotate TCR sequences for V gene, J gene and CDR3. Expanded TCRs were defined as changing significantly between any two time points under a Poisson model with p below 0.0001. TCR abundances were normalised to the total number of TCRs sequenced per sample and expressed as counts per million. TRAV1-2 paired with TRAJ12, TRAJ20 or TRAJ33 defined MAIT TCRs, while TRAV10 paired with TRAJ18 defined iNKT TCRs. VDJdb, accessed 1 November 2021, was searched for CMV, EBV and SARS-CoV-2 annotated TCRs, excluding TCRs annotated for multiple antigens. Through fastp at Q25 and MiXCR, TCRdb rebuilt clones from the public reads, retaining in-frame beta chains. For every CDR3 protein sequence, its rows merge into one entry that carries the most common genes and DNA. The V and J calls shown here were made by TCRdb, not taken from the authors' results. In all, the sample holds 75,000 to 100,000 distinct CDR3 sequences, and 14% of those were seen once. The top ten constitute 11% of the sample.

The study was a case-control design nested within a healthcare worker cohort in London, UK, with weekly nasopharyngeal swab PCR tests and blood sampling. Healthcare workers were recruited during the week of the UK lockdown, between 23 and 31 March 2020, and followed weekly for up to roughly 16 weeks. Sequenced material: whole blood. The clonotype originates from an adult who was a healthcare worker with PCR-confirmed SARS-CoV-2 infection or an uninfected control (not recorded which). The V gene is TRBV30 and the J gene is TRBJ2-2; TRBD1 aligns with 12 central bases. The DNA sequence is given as TGTGCCTGGAGTGCCCGGGACAGGGGGCTCGAGTCCGGGGAGCTGTTTTTT. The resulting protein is CAWSARDRGLESGELFF.